The 10 T cell receptor beta chains below all came from one sample that was sequenced in a study of blood T cells in healthy people across ages (dated by TCRdb to between 2014 and 2017). Libraries were constructed by 5' RACE. These reads were obtained on an Illumina HiSeq 2500. A second PCR of about 6 to 12 cycles was run with a J-beta primer mix and a sample-barcoded 5' primer. Starting from the raw public reads, TCRdb applied fastp trimming at Q25, assembled clones with MiXCR and retained in-frame beta chains. Every CDR3 protein is listed once, alongside the most common genes and DNA of its rows. In this sample the table shows fewer than 1,000,000 distinct CDR3 sequences, around 50% of which occur a single time. 15% to 20% of the sample belongs to the ten largest clones. Sequencing was performed on blood. The receptor set was obtained from a man older than 75 in good health.

The chain uses TRBV5-1 and TRBJ2-7, with 8 bases matching TRBD2. Losses at the gene ends were 0 bases for V and 5 bases for J; bases not matched to a gene: 7. Per germline, CDR1 SGHRS and CDR2 YFSETQ. The CDR3 loop spans 15 amino acids. The CDR3: CASSLEGLVPNEQYF. CDR3 in DNA: TGCGCCAGCAGCTTGGAGGGACTAGTGCCCAACGAGCAGTACTTC.

The CDR3 sequence is CSTHQGAGYTF. CDR3 DNA sequence: TGCAGCACTCATCAAGGGGCCGGCTACACCTTC. This chain joins TRBV29-1 and TRBJ1-2, with D maybe TRBD1 (5 bases). Germline CDR1 and CDR2: SQVTM and ANQGSEA. Between the trimmed V and J ends, which lost 8 bases and 8 bases, there was a span of 15 bases. The CDR3 length is 11 residues.

The J gene is TRBJ2-2, the V gene TRBV6-5, with D possibly matching TRBD2 (6 bases). The V gene's germline CDR1 is MNHEY and CDR2 SVGAGI. V lost 4 bases, J lost 1 base, and 13 bases lay in between. The CDR3 loop spans 16 amino acids. CDR3 sequence reads: CASSSDGTLNTGELFF. In nucleotides, the CDR3 is TGTGCCAGCAGTTCCGACGGGACTTTGAACACCGGGGAGCTGTTTTTT.

The table lists this clonotype with many counts. The chain links TRBV29-1 to TRBJ1-2; D not resolved. The CDR3 spans 10 residues. With 5 bases removed from V and 7 bases from J, the gap between germline ends came to 8 bases. CDR1 SQVTM and CDR2 ANQGSEA come from the germline V gene. This CDR3 is CSVSLGGYTF. CDR3 nucleotide sequence: TGCAGCGTTTCACTCGGTGGCTACACCTTC.

Remarks on this clonotype: One junction end disagrees with the germline gene, perhaps due to a read error. The chain joins TRBV12-3 or TRBV12-4 to TRBJ1-1; D is unresolved. CDR3 length: 13 amino acids. In DNA form, the CDR3 reads TGTGCCAGCAGTTTGACGAGGAACACTGTAGCTTTCTTT. Amino acids: CASSLTRNTVAFF.

The chain carries TRBV30 and TRBJ1-2; no clear D. This CDR3 contains 13 residues. Trimming cost V 2 bases and J 8 bases, with 15 bases left between them. In germline, CDR1 is GTSNPN, CDR2 SVGIG (reference sequence). The CDR3 loop is CAWSRGDSQGYTF. CDR3 DNA: TGTGCCTGGAGTCGCGGGGATTCGCAGGGCTACACCTTC.

This sequence joins TRBV10-3 and TRBJ2-3; tentatively, D is TRBD2 (6 bases). V gave up 6 bases and J gave up 5 bases, with 12 bases separating them. The CDR3 extends over 13 amino acids. The germline V gene encodes CDR1 ENHRY and CDR2 SYGVKD. The CDR3 DNA reads as TGTGCCATCAGCGGGAGTACGGAAGATACGCAGTATTTT. Its translation: CAISGSTEDTQYF.

This chain connects TRBV25-1 to TRBJ1-2; perhaps TRBD1 as D (5 bases). The CDR3 has 13 residues. Germline CDR1 is MGHDK and CDR2 is SYGVNS. The germline V and J ends were trimmed by 7 bases and 8 bases, with 17 bases remaining between them. The DNA for the CDR3 is TGTGCCAGCACTGACAGTACCGGTGCGGGCTACACCTTC. Its protein is CASTDSTGAGYTF.

The genes are TRBV4-3 and TRBJ2-2; either TRBD1 or TRBD2 may fit D (5 bases each). The CDR3 length is 17 residues. Trimming left V 2 bases short and J 3 bases short, with 16 bases between. CDR1 and CDR2 (germline): LGHNA, YSLEER. The CDR3 protein is CASSQFPRGADTGELFF. CDR3 nucleotides: TGCGCCAGCAGCCAATTTCCGCGAGGGGCTGACACCGGGGAGCTGTTTTTT.

This clonotype was found a few times. The chain uses TRBV24-1 and TRBJ2-1, with D perhaps matching TRBD2 (6 bases). V was pared by 5 bases and J by 6 bases, with 13 bases between. The CDR3 extends over 14 amino acids. CDR1 and CDR2 from the germline V gene are KGHDR and SFDVKD. CDR3 nucleotides: TGTGCCACCAGTGCTAGCGAGAACCGCAATGAGCAGTTCTTC. Translating it yields CATSASENRNEQFF.